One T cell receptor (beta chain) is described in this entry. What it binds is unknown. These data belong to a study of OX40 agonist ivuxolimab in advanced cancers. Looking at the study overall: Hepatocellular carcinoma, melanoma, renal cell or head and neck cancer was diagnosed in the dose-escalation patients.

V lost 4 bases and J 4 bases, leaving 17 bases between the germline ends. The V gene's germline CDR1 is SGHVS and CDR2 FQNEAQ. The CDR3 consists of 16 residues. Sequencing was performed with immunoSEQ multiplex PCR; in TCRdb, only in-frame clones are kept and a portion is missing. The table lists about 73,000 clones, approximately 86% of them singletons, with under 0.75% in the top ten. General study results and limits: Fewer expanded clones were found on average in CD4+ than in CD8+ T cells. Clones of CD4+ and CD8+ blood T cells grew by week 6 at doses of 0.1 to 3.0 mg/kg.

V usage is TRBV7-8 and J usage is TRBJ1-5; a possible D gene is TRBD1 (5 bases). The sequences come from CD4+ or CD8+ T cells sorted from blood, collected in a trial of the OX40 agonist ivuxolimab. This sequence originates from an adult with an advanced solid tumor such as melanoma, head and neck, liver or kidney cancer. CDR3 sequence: CASSSTVPGGNQPQHF. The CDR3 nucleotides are TGTGCCAGCAGCTCGACCGTCCCTGGGGGGAATCAGCCCCAGCATTTT.